Listed below are T cell receptor beta chains from one sample, sequenced in a study of shared T cell receptors in the human thymus. Profiled with immunoSEQ multiplex PCR; TCRdb holds only in-frame clones, not every one. The table lists some 400,000 clones, roughly 94% of them singletons. The sequenced sample consisted of thymocytes. All receptors come from a human donor. The CDR3 runs from the conserved cysteine through the conserved F or W. D genes are given only for firm matches. Some rows mark clone size as missing; the rest say once, few, many or name a class of expanded clone.

TRBV28,.,TRBD1,TRBJ2-1,CASSWGDRGYNEQFF,TGTGCCAGCAGTTGGGGGGACAGGGGCTACAATGAGCAGTTCTTC
TRBV27,.,.,TRBJ1-2,CASSSQGRNYGYTF,TGTGCCAGCAGTTCACAAGGACGGAACTATGGCTACACCTTC
TRBV6-8,.,.,TRBJ2-3,CASRVSDTQYF,TGTGCCAGCAGAGTCTCAGATACGCAGTATTTT
TRBV2,.,.,TRBJ2-3,CATGTVGSLPTDTQYF,TGTGCCACCGGTACGGTCGGGAGTCTGCCCACAGATACGCAGTATTTT
TRBV27,.,.,TRBJ1-1,CASSPYQNPFMNTEAFF,TGTGCCAGCAGTCCCTATCAGAATCCTTTCATGAACACTGAAGCTTTCTTT
TRBV19,.,TRBD2,TRBJ2-5,CASSIGGGETQYF,TGTGCCAGTAGTATAGGGGGGGGAGAGACCCAGTACTTC
TRBV7-9,few,TRBD1,TRBJ2-2,CASSLRQGDTGELFF,TGTGCCAGCAGCCTCCGACAGGGGGACACCGGGGAGCTGTTTTTT
TRBV5-1,.,.,TRBJ1-1,CASSLVGENTEAFF,TGCGCCAGCAGCTTGGTCGGGGAGAACACTGAAGCTTTCTTT
TRBV11-2,.,TRBD1,TRBJ1-1,CASSLTGGNAFF,TGTGCCAGCAGCTTGACAGGGGGGAATGCTTTCTTT
TRBV29-1,.,TRBD1,TRBJ1-1,CSVKTGWDRGHGRNTEAFF,TGCAGCGTTAAAACCGGCTGGGACAGGGGTCACGGTCGGAACACTGAAGCTTTCTTT
TRBV28,.,.,TRBJ2-3,CASSAPPGHGLGGTQYF,TGTGCCAGCAGTGCCCCGCCGGGACACGGGTTAGGTGGTACGCAGTATTTT
TRBV7-2,.,.,TRBJ2-7,CASSLAGISYEQYF,TGTGCCAGCAGCCTCGCAGGGATCTCCTACGAGCAGTACTTC
TRBV7-9,.,.,TRBJ2-1,CASSPVGESSYNEQFF,TGTGCCAGCAGCCCCGTCGGGGAAAGCTCCTACAATGAGCAGTTCTTC
TRBV7-2,.,TRBD1,TRBJ1-1,CASSSPNDGTGATEAFF,TGTGCCAGCAGCTCACCTAACGACGGGACAGGGGCCACTGAAGCTTTCTTT
TRBV12-5,once,.,TRBJ2-1,CASGWDGGSENEQFF,TGTGCTAGTGGTTGGGACGGTGGTAGTGAGAATGAGCAGTTCTTC
TRBV9,once,TRBD2,TRBJ2-1,CASSSILAGGDNEQFF,TGTGCCAGCAGCTCAATCCTAGCGGGAGGGGACAATGAGCAGTTCTTC
TRBV7-9,.,TRBD2,TRBJ2-3,CASSRTSGSTDTQYF,TGTGCCAGCAGCCGGACTAGCGGGAGCACAGATACGCAGTATTTT
TRBV7-9,.,TRBD2,TRBJ2-3,CASSLLAGEGDTQYF,TGTGCCAGCAGCTTACTGGCGGGAGAAGGTGATACGCAGTATTTT
TRBV5-5,.,TRBD2,TRBJ2-3,CASSLLAGGGDTQYF,TGTGCCAGCAGCTTACTAGCGGGAGGTGGTGATACGCAGTATTTT
TRBV28,.,TRBD2,TRBJ2-1,CASCPTSGRRNEQFF,TGTGCCAGCTGCCCGACTAGCGGGAGACGAAATGAGCAGTTCTTC
TRBV13,.,.,TRBJ1-4,CASSLVLLGVRGRRGTNEKLFF,TGTGCCAGCAGCTTAGTTTTGCTCGGTGTCAGGGGAAGAAGGGGAACTAATGAAAAACTGTTTTTT
TRBV9,once,TRBD2,TRBJ2-5,CASSTRSGTSGQETQYF,TGTGCCAGCAGCACCCGCTCCGGGACTAGCGGCCAAGAGACCCAGTACTTC
TRBV11-3,.,.,TRBJ2-1,CASSRRYNEQFF,TGTGCCAGCAGCCGGAGGTACAATGAGCAGTTCTTC
TRBV2,.,.,TRBJ2-5,CASRAWGYPREAQYF,TGTGCCAGCAGGGCGTGGGGGTATCCAAGAGAGGCCCAGTACTTC
TRBV13,.,.,TRBJ1-1,CASSFHPQGIEAFF,TGTGCCAGCAGCTTCCACCCCCAGGGTATTGAAGCTTTCTTT
TRBV14,.,TRBD1,TRBJ2-3,CASSQERRGQCTDTQYF,TGTGCCAGCAGCCAAGAGAGAAGGGGGCAGTGCACAGATACGCAGTATTTT
TRBV28,once,TRBD1,TRBJ2-7,CASTFPRGPQSYEQYF,TGTGCCAGCACCTTCCCCAGGGGGCCCCAATCCTACGAGCAGTACTTC
TRBV15,.,.,TRBJ2-1,CATSRGGNNEQFF,TGTGCCACCAGCAGAGGGGGGAATAATGAGCAGTTCTTC
TRBV7-3,.,TRBD1,TRBJ2-1,CASSPRQGRNNEQFF,TGTGCCAGCAGCCCAAGACAGGGTCGGAACAATGAGCAGTTCTTC
TRBV20-1,.,.,TRBJ2-5,CSAGGRETQYF,TGCAGTGCTGGAGGGAGAGAGACCCAGTACTTC
TRBV6-9,.,.,TRBJ2-5,CASTVTRVYQETQYF,TGTGCCAGCACCGTCACGCGGGTGTACCAAGAGACCCAGTACTTC
TRBV7-9,.,.,TRBJ2-7,CASSLEPGSYEQYF,TGTGCCAGCAGCTTAGAGCCAGGAAGCTACGAGCAGTACTTC
TRBV28,.,TRBD2,TRBJ2-3,CASISKRASGSTDTQYF,TGTGCCAGCATCTCCAAGCGGGCTAGCGGGAGCACAGATACGCAGTATTTT
TRBV5-1,.,TRBD2,TRBJ2-1,CASSVTSGRDGEQFF,TGCGCCAGCAGCGTGACTAGCGGGAGGGATGGTGAGCAGTTCTTC
TRBV13,.,.,TRBJ2-1,CASSPHLGQAWPHNEQFF,TGTGCCAGCAGCCCCCACCTTGGGCAGGCGTGGCCCCACAATGAGCAGTTCTTC
TRBV7-8,.,.,TRBJ1-2,CASSLGPRVNYGYTF,TGTGCCAGCAGCTTAGGGCCCAGGGTAAACTATGGCTACACCTTC
TRBV28,.,.,TRBJ1-4,CASRGGTRKPTNEKLFF,TGTGCCAGCCGAGGGGGAACACGCAAACCAACTAATGAAAAACTGTTTTTT
TRBV28,.,.,TRBJ1-5,CASSPSHQPQHF,TGTGCCAGCAGTCCCAGCCATCAGCCCCAGCATTTT
TRBV9,.,.,TRBJ2-1,CASSAGYNEQFF,TGTGCCAGCAGCGCCGGCTACAATGAGCAGTTCTTC